This TCR beta chain is drawn from a study of radiotherapy plus CTLA-4 blockade in lung cancer. As for the study in general: There were objective responses in 15% to 20% of patients, and 30% to 35% had disease control. General study findings and limits: Expansion of tumor-derived TCR clones was observed in blood after radiotherapy plus ipilimumab.

Profiled with immunoSEQ multiplex PCR; TCRdb holds only in-frame clones, not every one. The data show about 93,000 clones, about 86% seen once. There are 14 residues in the CDR3. The germline gives CDR1 SGHVS, CDR2 FQNEAQ. In the case of this clone: Its antigen is currently unknown. The junction does not match germline at one end; this may be a read error.

The clonotype was recovered from a human donor with non-small cell lung cancer that progressed on radiotherapy plus ipilimumab. The gene calls are TRBV7-8 and TRBJ2-5, with 8 positions matching TRBD2. The input for sequencing was peripheral blood, taken from a patient treated with radiotherapy plus ipilimumab. Here the CDR3 DNA reads TGTGCCAGCAGCTTAGAAGCGGGAGTGGGGTCCCCGGACTTC. Its protein is CASSLEAGVGSPDF.